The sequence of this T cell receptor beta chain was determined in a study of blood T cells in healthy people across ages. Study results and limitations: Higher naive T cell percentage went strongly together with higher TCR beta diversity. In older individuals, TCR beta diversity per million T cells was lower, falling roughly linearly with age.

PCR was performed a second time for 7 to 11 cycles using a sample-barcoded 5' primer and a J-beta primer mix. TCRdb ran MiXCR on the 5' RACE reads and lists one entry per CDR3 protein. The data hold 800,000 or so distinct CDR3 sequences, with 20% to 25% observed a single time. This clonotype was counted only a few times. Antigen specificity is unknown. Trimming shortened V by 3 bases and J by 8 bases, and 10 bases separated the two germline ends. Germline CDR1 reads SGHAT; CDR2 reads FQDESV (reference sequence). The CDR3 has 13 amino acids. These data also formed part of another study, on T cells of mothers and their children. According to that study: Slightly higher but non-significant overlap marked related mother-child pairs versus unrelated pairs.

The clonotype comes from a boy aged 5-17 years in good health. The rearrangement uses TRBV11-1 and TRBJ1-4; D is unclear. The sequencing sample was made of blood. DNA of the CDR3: TGTGCCAGCAGCTTCAACCGTCGGGAAAAACTGTTTTTT. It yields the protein CASSFNRREKLFF. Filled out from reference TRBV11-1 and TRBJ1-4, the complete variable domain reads EAEVAQSPRYKITEKSQAVAFWCDPISGHATLYWYRQILGQGPELLVQFQDESVVDDSQLPKDRFSAERLKGVDSTLKIQPAELGDSAMYLCASSFNRREKLFFGSGTQLSVL.